Listed here are 29 T cell receptor beta chains from one sample, sequenced in a study of blood T cell repertoires in COVID-19. Generated by immunoSEQ multiplex PCR, the TCRdb table keeps only in-frame clones and is missing some. The sample holds around 230,000 clones; about 81% are singletons and the top ten take around 9%. The sequencing sample was made of PBMCs or T cells enriched from blood (not recorded which). The receptors stem from a man aged 35 to 55 who had recovered from COVID-19.

V and J are TRBV12-5 and TRBJ1-2; D is ambiguous. Trimming took 7 bases from V and 4 from J, leaving 10 bases between them. The CDR3 covers 12 residues. CDR1 LGHNT and CDR2 FRNRAP come from the germline V gene. The CDR3 is CASAPAGYGYTF. CDR3 DNA sequence: TGTGCTAGTGCTCCGGCGGGCTATGGCTACACCTTC.

This chain connects TRBV6-5 to TRBJ2-1; D is unresolved. Trimming stripped 2 bases from V and 9 bases from J, with 5 bases between. Germline V gene data show CDR1 as MNHEY and CDR2 as SVGAGI. The CDR3 is 11 residues long. The CDR3 here is CASSYTGEQFF. In nucleotides, the CDR3 is TGTGCCAGCAGTTACACGGGTGAGCAGTTCTTC.

The V call is TRBV29-1, the J call TRBJ2-2, with 9 bases matching TRBD2. The germline V gene has CDR1 SQVTM and CDR2 ANQGSEA. Losses at the gene ends were 2 bases for V and 4 bases for J; bases not matched to a gene: 8. This CDR3 spans 16 amino acids. CDR3 sequence (DNA): TGCAGCGTTGAAACGCGGGGGGGCCGAGGCACCGGGGAGCTGTTTTTT. As protein: CSVETRGGRGTGELFF.

The chain is built from TRBV27 and TRBJ1-5, with D possibly TRBD1 on 5 matching bases. The CDR3 consists of 18 residues. V lost 5 bases to trimming and J lost 3 bases, with 23 bases between them. Germline V CDR1 and CDR2: MNHEY, SMNVEV (reference sequence). The DNA for the CDR3 is TGTGCCAGCAGTGCCCCCCTGTTCAGGGTGAGCCCCAATCAGCCCCAGCATTTT. This gives the protein CASSAPLFRVSPNQPQHF.

In this sample, this clone turned up a few times. CDR3 coding DNA: TGTGCCAGCTCACCAAGCCCCCAAGCGGCCTATAATTCACCCCTCCACTTT. This sequence encodes CASSPSPQAAYNSPLHF. The V gene is TRBV18, the J gene TRBJ1-6; no reliable D call. The CDR3 is made up of 17 amino acids. V gave up 2 bases and J gave up 2 bases, with 13 bases separating them. The germline CDR1 and CDR2 sequences are KGHSH and LQKENI. The entire variable domain, with the rest obtained from reference TRBV18 and TRBJ1-6, is as follows: NAGVMQNPRHLVRRRGQEARLRCSPMKGHSHVYWYRQLPEEGLKFMVYLQKENIIDESGMPKERFSAEFPKEGPSILRIQQVVRGDSAAYFCASSPSPQAAYNSPLHFGNGTRLTVT.

This sequence joins TRBV9 and TRBJ2-6, with 14 bases identical to TRBD2. The ends lost 4 bases at V and 2 bases at J; junction bases unmatched: 8. The CDR3 has 19 amino acids. Germline V lookup: CDR1 SGDLS, CDR2 YYNGEE. The CDR3 DNA reads TGTGCCAGCAGCCCACCCCCGGGACTAGCGGGGGCTGGGGCCAACGTCCTGACTTTC. The encoded protein is CASSPPPGLAGAGANVLTF.

V usage is TRBV19 and J usage is TRBJ1-5; no reliable D call. This CDR3 is built from 15 residues. Germline V gene sequence: CDR1 LNHDA, CDR2 SQIVND (reference sequence). The V gene lost 8 bases and the J gene lost 0 bases, with 14 bases spanning the gap. CDR3: CASARGESSNQPQHF. The CDR3 DNA sequence: TGTGCCAGTGCCCGTGGGGAGAGTAGCAATCAGCCCCAGCATTTT.

Only a few counts were recorded for this clone. The chain employs TRBV7-9 and TRBJ1-1, with D maybe TRBD1 (5 bases). The length of the CDR3 is 13 residues. Germline-derived CDR1 and CDR2 are SEHNR and FQNEAQ (reference sequence). V lost 1 base, J lost 6 bases, and 9 bases lay in between. The CDR3 protein is CASSLDGASEAFF. The DNA of the CDR3 is TGTGCCAGCAGCTTAGATGGGGCCTCTGAAGCTTTCTTT.

On this clone: Other DNA variants within this sample encode the same CDR3. The CDR3 here is CASSLAWDRSYEQYF. Here the CDR3 DNA reads TGTGCCAGCAGCTTAGCGTGGGACAGGTCCTACGAGCAGTACTTC. V usage is TRBV7-2 and J usage is TRBJ2-7; 8 positions agree with TRBD1. The V segment lost 0 bases and the J segment 1 base; nucleotides outside the gene matches: 2. Germline CDR1 reads SGHTA; CDR2 reads FQGNSA. This CDR3 has 15 amino acids. The whole variable domain, remainder taken from reference TRBV7-2 and TRBJ2-7, is GAGVSQSPSNKVTEKGKDVELRCDPISGHTALYWYRQSLGQGLEFLIYFQGNSAPDKSGLPSDRFSAERTGGSVSTLTIQRTQQEDSAVYLCASSLAWDRSYEQYFGPGTRLTVT.

The chain joins TRBV19 to TRBJ2-1, with D maybe TRBD1 (7 bases). Germline loops: CDR1 LNHDA, CDR2 SQIVND (reference sequence). This CDR3 spans 12 amino acids. Trimming left V 4 bases short and J 10 bases short, with 11 bases between. The DNA for the CDR3 is TGTGCCAGTAGTAGCGGGACAGAGGAGCAGTTCTTC. This translates into CASSSGTEEQFF.

The V and J genes are TRBV12-5 and TRBJ2-2; the D gene is possibly TRBD1 (8 bases). The germline V gene has CDR1 LGHNT and CDR2 FRNRAP. The CDR3 has 17 residues. V was cut by 3 bases and J by 6 bases, with 20 bases left in between. CDR3 loop: CASGFLRQGRVAGELFF. In DNA form, the CDR3 reads TGTGCTAGTGGTTTCCTCCGACAGGGGAGGGTCGCCGGGGAGCTGTTTTTT. Full variable domain (missing parts from reference TRBV12-5 and TRBJ2-2): DARVTQTPRHKVTEMGQEVTMRCQPILGHNTVFWYRQTMMQGLELLAYFRNRAPLDDSGMPKDRFSAEMPDATLATLKIQPSEPRDSAVYFCASGFLRQGRVAGELFFGEGSRLTVL.

The chain links TRBV11-2 to TRBJ2-1, with 7 nucleotides matching TRBD2. The ends lost 7 bases at V and 0 bases at J; junction bases unmatched: 6. Per germline, CDR1 SGHAT and CDR2 FQNNGV. The CDR3 sequence is 15 residues long. This chain's CDR3 is CASTRGRSSYNEQFF. DNA for the CDR3: TGTGCCAGCACGCGGGGGAGGAGCTCCTACAATGAGCAGTTCTTC. The whole variable domain, remainder taken from reference TRBV11-2 and TRBJ2-1, is EAGVAQSPRYKIIEKRQSVAFWCNPISGHATLYWYQQILGQGPKLLIQFQNNGVVDDSQLPKDRFSAERLKGVDSTLKIQPAKLEDSAVYLCASTRGRSSYNEQFFGPGTRLTVL.

CDR3 nucleotides: TGTGCCAGCGCAATCGAGGCTTGGAACACTGAAGCTTTCTTT. Protein: CASAIEAWNTEAFF. The genes are TRBV2 and TRBJ1-1, with D unclear. V was shortened by 8 bases and J by 1 base, with 14 bases between the two germline ends. Per germline, CDR1 SNHLY and CDR2 FYNNEI. The CDR3 is 14 amino acids.

The rearrangement uses TRBV1 and TRBJ2-1; the table's D call TRBD2 went unverified against the DNA. TRBV1 is deemed a pseudogene. The CDR3 runs to 19 residues. The CDR3 region is CTSSRPTSGATPNYNEQFF. In DNA form, the CDR3 reads TGCACCAGCAGCCGCCCGACTAGCGGGGCGACCCCAAATTACAATGAGCAGTTCTTC.

The J gene is TRBJ1-1, the V gene TRBV18, with 8 nucleotides matching TRBD1. The CDR3 runs 16 residues. J gave up 6 bases and V 1 base, and 10 bases lay outside the gene matches. CDR1 is KGHSH and CDR2 is LQKENI in the germline V gene. CDR3 residues: CASSPRPGGGESEAFF. The CDR3 nucleotides are TGTGCCAGCTCACCACGCCCAGGGGGCGGGGAGTCTGAAGCTTTCTTT. Drawing the rest from reference TRBV18 and TRBJ1-1, the complete variable domain is NAGVMQNPRHLVRRRGQEARLRCSPMKGHSHVYWYRQLPEEGLKFMVYLQKENIIDESGMPKERFSAEFPKEGPSILRIQQVVRGDSAAYFCASSPRPGGGESEAFFGQGTRLTVV.

This chain links TRBV3-1 (or the pseudogene TRBV3-2) with TRBJ2-1; 11 bases are shared with TRBD2. The length of the CDR3 is 15 residues. The ends lost 4 bases at V and 2 bases at J; junction bases unmatched: 1. Germline loops: CDR1 LGHDT, CDR2 YNNKEL (reference sequence). This chain's CDR3 is CASSRSGGAYNEQFF. The CDR3 DNA follows: TGTGCCAGCAGCCGTAGCGGGGGGGCCTACAATGAGCAGTTCTTC.

Written as DNA, the CDR3 is TGTGCCAGCAGAAAAACCGACAGGGAGATTGGCTACACCTTC. Translating gives CASRKTDREIGYTF. The V gene is TRBV6-5, the J gene TRBJ1-2; 7 bases are a match to TRBD1. CDR1 and CDR2 (germline): MNHEY, SVGAGI. J gave up 7 bases and V 6 bases, and 11 bases lay outside the gene matches. CDR3 length equals 14 residues.

The V call is TRBV19, the J call TRBJ1-5; 9 bases are shared with TRBD1. Germline CDR1 and CDR2: LNHDA and SQIVND (reference sequence). V lost 5 bases, J lost 7 bases, and 12 bases stayed unmatched. This CDR3 region has 16 residues. The CDR3 nucleotides read TGTGCCAGTAGTCCTTTACAGGGGGCGACGTTCCAGCCCCAGCATTTT. Translating gives CASSPLQGATFQPQHF.

The count of this clone is one. The chain employs TRBV19 and TRBJ1-2, with unresolved D. The CDR3 consists of 14 residues. The germline V and J ends were trimmed by 3 bases and 2 bases, with 10 bases remaining between them. Per germline, CDR1 LNHDA and CDR2 SQIVND (reference sequence). CDR3: CASSISRGNYGYTF. The CDR3 DNA reads TGTGCCAGTAGTATTTCCCGCGGGAACTATGGCTACACCTTC.

This clone was recorded a few times. The V and J genes are TRBV9 and TRBJ2-3; no reliable D call. CDR1 and CDR2 from the germline V gene are SGDLS and YYNGEE. CDR3 length: 15 amino acids. The V gene lost 0 bases and the J gene lost 2 bases, with 10 bases spanning the gap. CDR3 sequence: CASSVVRLDTDTQYF. Written as DNA, the CDR3 is TGTGCCAGCAGCGTAGTCCGCCTAGACACAGATACGCAGTATTTT.

This clone occurred a few times. The V gene is TRBV7-3, the J gene TRBJ2-7; 12 positions agree with TRBD2. CDR1 and CDR2 (germline): SGHTA, FQGTGA. The CDR3 is 15 amino acids. Trimming at V came to 4 bases and at J to 6 bases, leaving 7 bases not matched to a gene. CDR3 amino acids: CASSSLAGGPREQYF. CDR3 DNA sequence: TGTGCCAGCAGCTCTCTAGCGGGAGGGCCCCGCGAGCAGTACTTC.

This chain joins TRBV5-1 and TRBJ2-3; 9 bases are shared with TRBD1. Germline V CDR1 and CDR2: SGHRS, YFSETQ. The ends lost 4 bases at V and 8 bases at J; junction bases unmatched: 23. The CDR3 has 19 amino acids. The CDR3 protein is CASSLRSGTGKSRSATQYF. The CDR3 DNA sequence: TGCGCCAGCAGCCTGAGATCAGGGACAGGGAAAAGTCGGTCGGCTACGCAGTATTTT.

This rearrangement joins TRBV19 to TRBJ1-1; tentatively, D is TRBD1 (5 bases). This CDR3 is 16 amino acids long. The V gene's germline CDR1 is LNHDA and CDR2 SQIVND (reference sequence). Deletions cut 3 bases from V and 0 bases from J, with 14 bases between. The CDR3 is CASSITAGRMNTEAFF. The CDR3 nucleotides are TGTGCCAGTAGTATTACCGCGGGACGGATGAACACTGAAGCTTTCTTT. The whole variable domain, filled in from reference TRBV19 and TRBJ1-1, reads DGGITQSPKYLFRKEGQNVTLSCEQNLNHDAMYWYRQDPGQGLRLIYYSQIVNDFQKGDIAEGYSVSREKKESFPLTVTSAQKNPTAFYLCASSITAGRMNTEAFFGQGTRLTVV.

The V call is TRBV11-2, the J call TRBJ1-2; 10 bases line up with TRBD1. In germline, CDR1 is SGHAT, CDR2 FQNNGV. The CDR3 sequence is 15 residues long. J gave up 5 bases and V 4 bases, and 7 bases lay outside the gene matches. The CDR3 DNA is TGTGCCAGCAGCTCATGGACAGGGGGACGTTATGGCTACACCTTC. Translating gives CASSSWTGGRYGYTF.

This clone appeared a single time. The chain combines TRBV5-4 with TRBJ2-5; 8 bases are shared with TRBD2. The ends lost 5 bases at V and 1 base at J; junction bases unmatched: 4. Germline values: CDR1 SGHNT, CDR2 YYREEE (reference sequence). This CDR3 comprises 14 residues. The CDR3 sequence: CASSGGGTQETQYF. CDR3 DNA: TGTGCCAGCAGTGGCGGGGGGACCCAAGAGACCCAGTACTTC.

V and J are TRBV7-3 and TRBJ2-3, with TRBD1 matching over 8 bases. The trim removed 3 bases at V and 1 base at J, leaving 9 bases unmatched. The CDR3 contains 17 residues. Per germline, CDR1 SGHTA and CDR2 FQGTGA. CDR3 bases: TGTGCCAGCAGCTTGACGGGGACAGGACGCGGCACAGATACGCAGTATTTT. Its translation: CASSLTGTGRGTDTQYF.

The chain is built from TRBV6-1 and TRBJ2-5; 7 nucleotides line up with TRBD1. Unmatched junction bases numbered 6, after V lost 5 bases and J lost 3 bases. Germline CDR1 is MNHNS and CDR2 is SASEGT. CDR3 size: 14 residues. The CDR3 spells CASSSLGTEETQYF. The CDR3 region has the DNA TGTGCCAGCAGTTCCCTCGGGACAGAAGAGACCCAGTACTTC.

This clone was found once. This chain connects TRBV19 to TRBJ1-2; TRBD1 matches 8 bases. The V gene end was trimmed by 5 bases and the J gene end by 4 bases; junction bases not matched to a gene: 3. The CDR3 spans 13 residues. Germline CDR1 is LNHDA and CDR2 is SQIVND (reference sequence). The CDR3 reads CASSDTGGYGYTF. Written as DNA, the CDR3 is TGTGCCAGTAGTGATACAGGGGGCTATGGCTACACCTTC. Full variable domain (outside the CDR3, taken from reference TRBV19 and TRBJ1-2): DGGITQSPKYLFRKEGQNVTLSCEQNLNHDAMYWYRQDPGQGLRLIYYSQIVNDFQKGDIAEGYSVSREKKESFPLTVTSAQKNPTAFYLCASSDTGGYGYTFGSGTRLTVV.

The rearrangement joins TRBV19 to TRBJ1-1; D is perhaps TRBD1 (6 bases). CDR3 length equals 16 residues. Trimming stripped 3 bases from V and 2 bases from J, with 16 bases between. Germline CDR1 LNHDA, CDR2 SQIVND (reference sequence). The CDR3 reads CASSMQTQGVNTEAFF. In DNA form, the CDR3 reads TGTGCCAGTAGTATGCAAACACAGGGCGTTAACACTGAAGCTTTCTTT. The full variable domain, in which reference TRBV19 and TRBJ1-1 provide the parts outside the CDR3, is DGGITQSPKYLFRKEGQNVTLSCEQNLNHDAMYWYRQDPGQGLRLIYYSQIVNDFQKGDIAEGYSVSREKKESFPLTVTSAQKNPTAFYLCASSMQTQGVNTEAFFGQGTRLTVV.